This T cell receptor (beta chain) appears in the sequencing data of a study of cytomegalovirus exposure and HLA in healthy donors (dated by TCRdb to about 2017). The study in broad terms: A later analysis indicated that the 95 to 150 validation repertoires were generated on the platform also employed for the roughly 650 repertoires of the first cohort. High-throughput TCR immunosequencing, statistical association of individual TCRs with disease status, and machine learning were combined to predict cytomegalovirus infection status. The study was designed to test whether signatures of past pathogen exposure could be identified by cataloging public T cell receptors. A separate validation cohort of roughly 130 different subjects was used in addition to the roughly 640-subject first cohort. General conclusions and limits of the study: The validation cohort had no HLA typing available for a later analysis, so co-occurrence within that cohort was assessed over all 120 or so repertoires. The authors suggested that the approach could potentially be extended to other disease states and immunological phenotypes. A few of the identified cytomegalovirus-associated TCR beta chains were confirmed in vitro to be specific for cytomegalovirus antigens. The classifier was reported to diagnose cytomegalovirus status with high specificity and sensitivity in both the original cohort and the validation cohort. In the study, around 160 TCR beta chains were listed as associated with cytomegalovirus. Across donors, most TCR sequences were observed very rarely, whereas some public TCRs were present in many individuals. In a later analysis, TCRs clustered in the first cohort were found to also tend to co-occur in the 110 or so validation repertoires, with 90% to 95% of cluster scores above 0.

The donors belonged to the validation cohort of around 120 subjects, which was separate from the roughly 670-subject first cohort. Libraries were prepared through the immunoSEQ multiplex PCR assay. The source study handled its data this way. A statistical classification framework was built for diagnosing cytomegalovirus status from the catalog of TCR beta chain sequences. TCRdb provides this immuneACCESS table in a form limited to in-frame rearrangements. Some clones are lacking; in checked studies, under half of them reflect an unresolved V gene, and why the rest are absent is not known. V, J and clone size are taken as reported in that table, and D and trimming were inferred from the DNA itself. This sample has 150,000 to 200,000 clones in its table, and 85% of those were observed once. About 15% of the sample is held by the ten biggest clonotypes. Notes on this clone: Its antigen is unknown. Per-base qualities were not stored, and no clone one base away is much larger.

From the cysteine through the phenylalanine, the CDR3 covers 11 amino acids. Just CDR3 DNA is preserved here, 33 bases in frame from base 1. CDR1 is given as SEHNR and CDR2 as FQNEAQ, both from the germline V gene (reference sequence). Relative to germline, V is 5 bases shorter and J is 8 bases shorter, with 9 bases between their ends. This TCR derives from a man aged 18 to 29 in good health and CMV-seropositive. Recombination linked TRBV7-9 to TRBJ1-2; no D segment can be confidently identified. The sample comprised PBMCs. The CDR3 here reads CASSLQRGYTF. The DNA sequence is as follows: TGTGCCAGCAGCCTTCAGAGGGGCTACACCTTC.